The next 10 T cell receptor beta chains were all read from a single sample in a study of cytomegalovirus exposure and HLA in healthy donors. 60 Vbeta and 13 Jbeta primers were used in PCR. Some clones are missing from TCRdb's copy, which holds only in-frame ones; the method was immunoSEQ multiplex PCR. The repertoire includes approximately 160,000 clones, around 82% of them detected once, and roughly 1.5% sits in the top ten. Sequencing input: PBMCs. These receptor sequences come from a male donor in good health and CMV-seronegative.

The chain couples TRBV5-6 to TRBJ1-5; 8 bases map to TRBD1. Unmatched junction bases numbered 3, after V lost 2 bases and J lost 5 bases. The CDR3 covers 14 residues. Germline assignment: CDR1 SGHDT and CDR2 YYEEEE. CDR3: CASSFSGGHQPQHF. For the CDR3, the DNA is TGTGCCAGCAGCTTTTCAGGGGGCCATCAGCCCCAGCATTTT.

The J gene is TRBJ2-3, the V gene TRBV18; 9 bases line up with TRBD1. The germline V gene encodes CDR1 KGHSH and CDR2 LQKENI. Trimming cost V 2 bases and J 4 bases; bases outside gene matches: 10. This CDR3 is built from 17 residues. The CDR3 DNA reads TGTGCCAGCTCACCATTACAGGGGGCGAGAAGGGCAGATACGCAGTATTTT. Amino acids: CASSPLQGARRADTQYF.

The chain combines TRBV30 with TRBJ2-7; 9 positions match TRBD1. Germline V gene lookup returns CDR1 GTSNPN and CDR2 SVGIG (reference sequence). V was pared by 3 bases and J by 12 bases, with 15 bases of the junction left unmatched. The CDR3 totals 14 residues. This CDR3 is CAWSPGQGSFGGYF. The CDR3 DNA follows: TGTGCCTGGAGCCCGGGACAGGGATCCTTTGGGGGGTACTTC. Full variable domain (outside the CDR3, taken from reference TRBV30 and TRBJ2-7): SQTIHQWPATLVQPVGSPLSLECTVEGTSNPNLYWYRQAAGRGLQLLFYSVGIGQISSEVPQNLSASRPQDRQFILSSKKLLLSDSGFYLCAWSPGQGSFGGYFGPGTRLTVT.

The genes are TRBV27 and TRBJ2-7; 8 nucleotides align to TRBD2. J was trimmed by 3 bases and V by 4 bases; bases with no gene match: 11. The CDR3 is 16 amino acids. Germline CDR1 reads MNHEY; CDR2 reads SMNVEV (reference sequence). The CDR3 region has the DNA TGTGCCAGCAGTTCCAACCCCGCGGGAGGACTCTACGAGCAGTACTTC. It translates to CASSSNPAGGLYEQYF.

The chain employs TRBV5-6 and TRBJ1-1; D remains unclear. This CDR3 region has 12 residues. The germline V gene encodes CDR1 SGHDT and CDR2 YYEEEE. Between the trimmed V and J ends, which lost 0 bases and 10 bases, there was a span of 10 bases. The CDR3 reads CASSLGRRAAFF. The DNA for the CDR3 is TGTGCCAGCAGCTTGGGGAGGCGGGCAGCTTTCTTT.

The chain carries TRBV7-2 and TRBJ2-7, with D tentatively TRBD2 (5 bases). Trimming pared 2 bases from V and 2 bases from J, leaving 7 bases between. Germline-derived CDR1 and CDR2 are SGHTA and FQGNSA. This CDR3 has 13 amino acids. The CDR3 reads CASSLRGAYEQYF. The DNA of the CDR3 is TGTGCCAGCAGCTTACGGGGAGCCTACGAGCAGTACTTC.

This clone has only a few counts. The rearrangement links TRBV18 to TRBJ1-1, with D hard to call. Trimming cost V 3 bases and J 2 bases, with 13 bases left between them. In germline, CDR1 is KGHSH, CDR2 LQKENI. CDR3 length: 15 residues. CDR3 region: CASSPEGIQNTEAFF. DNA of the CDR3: TGTGCCAGCTCACCGGAGGGTATCCAAAACACTGAAGCTTTCTTT.

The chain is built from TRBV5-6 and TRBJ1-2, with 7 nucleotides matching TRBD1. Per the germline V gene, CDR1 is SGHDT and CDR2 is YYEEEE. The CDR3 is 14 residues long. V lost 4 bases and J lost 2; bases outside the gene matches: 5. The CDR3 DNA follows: TGTGCCAGCAGCCGAGGACAGGAAAACTATGGCTACACCTTC. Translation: CASSRGQENYGYTF. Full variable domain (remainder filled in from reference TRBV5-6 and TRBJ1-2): DAGVTQSPTHLIKTRGQQVTLRCSPKSGHDTVSWYQQALGQGPQFIFQYYEEEERQRGNFPDRFSGHQFPNYSSELNVNALLLGDSALYLCASSRGQENYGYTFGSGTRLTVV.

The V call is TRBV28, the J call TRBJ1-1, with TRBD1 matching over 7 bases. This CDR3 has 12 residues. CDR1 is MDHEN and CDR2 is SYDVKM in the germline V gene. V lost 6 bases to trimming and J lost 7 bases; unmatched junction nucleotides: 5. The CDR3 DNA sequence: TGTGCCAGCAGACCCACAGGGGTTGAAGCTTTCTTT. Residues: CASRPTGVEAFF.

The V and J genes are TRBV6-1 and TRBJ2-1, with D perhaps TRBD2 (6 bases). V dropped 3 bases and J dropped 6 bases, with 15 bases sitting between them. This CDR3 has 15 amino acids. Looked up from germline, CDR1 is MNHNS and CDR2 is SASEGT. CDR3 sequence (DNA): TGTGCCAGCAGTGAGGGTCGACTAGTCGTCAATGAGCAGTTCTTC. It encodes CASSEGRLVVNEQFF.